This section outlines one T cell receptor beta chain sequence together with its context. Its antigen is still unknown. The record has no base qualities; no much larger clone is one base away. The time point label, read with the paper, signifies: cells obtained before transplantation from donor or recipient. CD3+CD4+ and CD3+CD8+ populations were FACS-sorted from unstimulated pre-transplant donor and recipient cells taken from spleen or lymph nodes. This sample was taken from a study of graft-versus-host responses after intestinal transplantation (TCRdb year 2021). In terms of the full investigation: The transplants that recipients got were multivisceral, liver-intestinal, or isolated intestinal. Every recipient was given anti-thymocyte globulin induction, then maintenance tacrolimus and steroids for about three years. Bulk TCR-beta CDR3 sequencing was used to track graft-versus-host and host-versus-graft alloreactive T cell clones in the graft, circulation and bone marrow after intestinal transplantation. Alloreactive clones were identified by sequencing pre-transplant mixed lymphocyte reaction products and comparing them with unstimulated pre-transplant donor and recipient T cells. The cohort enrolled some 23 intestinal transplant recipients, one of whom was a retransplant, and a few patients without pretransplant specimens were excluded. A peak of at least 4% donor T cells among recipient peripheral blood mononuclear cells was the definition used for donor T cell macrochimerism. Rather than being sequenced by the commercial service, samples from a few later patients were sequenced in-house on an Illumina MiSeq and processed with MiXCR. Study-wide findings and limitations: In the allografts of patients with donor T cell macrochimerism, GvH to HvG T cell clonal ratios were high. Conclusions were limited by the relatively low number and heterogeneity of intestinal transplant patients. GvH clones were detected in recipient bone marrow, and some appeared earlier in ileal mucosa or blood, consistent with an intestinal mucosal origin. Peak levels of circulating GvH clones were associated with declines in HvG clones early after transplant.

The method was the immunoSEQ multiplex PCR assay. For most patients, genomic DNA was isolated with the Qiagen DNeasy Blood and Tissue Kit and sent frozen to Adaptive Biotechnologies for TCR sequencing. For most patients, genomic DNA was subjected to high-throughput TCR-beta CDR3 sequencing by Adaptive Biotechnologies. In the original analysis: Adaptive's ImmunoSEQ software was the source of the TCR sequencing data for 15 to 20 patients, while three other patients were processed with MiXCR and VDJtools. CD4 versus CD8 sorting errors were corrected by removing sequences found in both subsets at a frequency ratio below 5:1. CDR3 nucleotide sequences shared between donor and recipient were removed because their origin could not be assigned. At least 2-fold expansion over unstimulated cells and a minimum CFSE-low frequency of 0.002% (template counts) or 0.001% (read counts) were required for clones to be classified as alloreactive. A clone was considered mappable if detected in the sequenced pre-transplant spleen, lymph node, or MLR CFSE-low populations of the donor or recipient. Cumulative frequency of alloreactive clones was calculated as a percentage of all sequences weighted by copy number. TCRdb carries this immuneACCESS record with in-frame sequences only. Its versions omit some clonotypes, under half of them owing to an unresolved V gene in the studies checked, with the rest unexplained. V and J calls and clone size follow that table, whereas D and trimming were derived from the DNA. The sample table records about 99,000 clones; more than 75% of these occur just once. Clones ranked in the top ten supply 0.9% of the sample.

Sequences were derived from unstimulated CD4+ T cells sorted from spleen or lymph node cells, sampled before intestinal transplant. This receptor was taken from a human donor who received an intestinal transplant.

In nucleotide form, the sequence is TGTGCCAGCAGCCCCGGGGCGGGCAGGGCGCAAAGTAACTATGGCTACACCTTC. Its protein reads: CASSPGAGRAQSNYGYTF. The chain was built from TRBV4-2 and TRBJ1-2, with TRBD1 tentatively as D gene (5 bases match). V is pared back by 4 bases and J by 1 base, with 22 bases lying between the germline termini. CDR1 and CDR2 are read off the germline V gene as LGHNA and YNFKEQ. Including cysteine and phenylalanine, the CDR3 has 18 amino acids. CDR3 DNA only is kept here, 54 bases in frame from base 1.